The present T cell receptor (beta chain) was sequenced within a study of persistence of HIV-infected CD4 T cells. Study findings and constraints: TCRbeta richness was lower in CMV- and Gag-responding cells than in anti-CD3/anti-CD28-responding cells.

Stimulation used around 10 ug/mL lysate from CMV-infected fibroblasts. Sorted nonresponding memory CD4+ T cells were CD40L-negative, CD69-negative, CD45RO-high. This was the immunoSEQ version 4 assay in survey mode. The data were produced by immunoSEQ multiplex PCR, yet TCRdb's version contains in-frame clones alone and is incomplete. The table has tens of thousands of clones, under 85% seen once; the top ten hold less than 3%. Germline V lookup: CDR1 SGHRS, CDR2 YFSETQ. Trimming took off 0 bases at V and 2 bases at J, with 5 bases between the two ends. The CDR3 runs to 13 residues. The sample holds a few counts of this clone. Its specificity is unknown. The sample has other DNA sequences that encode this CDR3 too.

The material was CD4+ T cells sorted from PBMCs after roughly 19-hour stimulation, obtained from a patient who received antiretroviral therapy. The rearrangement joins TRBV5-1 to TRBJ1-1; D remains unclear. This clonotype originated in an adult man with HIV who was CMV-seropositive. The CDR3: CASSLESNTEAFF. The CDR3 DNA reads TGCGCCAGCAGCTTGGAGTCCAACACTGAAGCTTTCTTT.